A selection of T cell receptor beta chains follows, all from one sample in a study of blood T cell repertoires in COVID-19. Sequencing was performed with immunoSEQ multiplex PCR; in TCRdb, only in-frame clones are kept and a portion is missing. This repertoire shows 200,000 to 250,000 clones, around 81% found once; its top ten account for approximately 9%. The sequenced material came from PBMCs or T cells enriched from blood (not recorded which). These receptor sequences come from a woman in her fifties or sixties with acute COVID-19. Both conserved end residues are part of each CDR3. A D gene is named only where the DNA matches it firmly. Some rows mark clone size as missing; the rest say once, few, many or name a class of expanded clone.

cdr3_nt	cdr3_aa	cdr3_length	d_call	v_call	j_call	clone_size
TGTGCCAGCAGCTTACTAGCGGGGGGGCTGGCAGATACGCAGTATTTT	CASSLLAGGLADTQYF	16	TRBD2	TRBV7-2	TRBJ2-3	few
TGTGCCAGCAGCTTAAAAAGCGGGAGGAGGGACGAGCAGTACTTC	CASSLKSGRRDEQYF	15	TRBD2	TRBV7-8	TRBJ2-7	NA
TGTGCCAGCAGTTTTGCGGGGCCCAATTCACCCCTCCACTTT	CASSFAGPNSPLHF	14	NA	TRBV28	TRBJ1-6	once
TGTGCCAGCAGGGAGACAGGGAGCGGGGAGCTGTTTTTT	CASRETGSGELFF	13	TRBD1	TRBV2	TRBJ2-2	NA
TGTGCCAGTAGTATCGGCGACAGAGCCCTTGGGCAGTACTTC	CASSIGDRALGQYF	14	NA	TRBV19	TRBJ2-7	NA
TGTGCCAGCAGCTCTAGACGGGGGGCAGGGCCCACTGAAGCTTTCTTT	CASSSRRGAGPTEAFF	16	NA	TRBV7-2	TRBJ1-1	NA
TGCGCCAGCAGGTTCTCGGGGACAAACGTTTATGAAAAACTGTTTTTT	CASRFSGTNVYEKLFF	16	NA	TRBV4-1	TRBJ1-4	NA
TGTGCCAGCAGCCGACCTGGGGGACTAGCGGGCTTACTGCTCTACAATGAGCAGTTCTTC	CASSRPGGLAGLLLYNEQFF	20	TRBD2	TRBV13	TRBJ2-1	NA
TGTGCCAGCAGCCGGGAGGCCTACGAGCAGTACTTC	CASSREAYEQYF	12	TRBD2	TRBV11-3	TRBJ2-7	NA
TGTGCCACCAGCTACGGGTTTGAGCAGTTCTTC	CATSYGFEQFF	11	NA	TRBV24-1	TRBJ2-1	NA
TGTGCCAGCAGCTTAGTAGGGACAGGAGGCTACACCTTC	CASSLVGTGGYTF	13	TRBD1	TRBV7-9	TRBJ1-2	NA
TGTGCCAGCAGCTTAGTCTTCCTAGCGGGGGTTTACGCCGGGGAGCTGTTTTTT	CASSLVFLAGVYAGELFF	18	TRBD2	TRBV7-2	TRBJ2-2	NA
TGTGCCAGCAGCTTAATTGTCTCCAAAGCCGGGTACGAGCAGTACTTC	CASSLIVSKAGYEQYF	16	NA	TRBV7-2	TRBJ2-7	once
TGTGCCAGCAGCCGGAAAGCGGGACTGATCACAGATACGCAGTATTTT	CASSRKAGLITDTQYF	16	TRBD2	TRBV14	TRBJ2-3	NA
TGTGCCAGTAGTATCCCCGGGGGTAGCGGGCCCTCCTACGAGCAGTACTTC	CASSIPGGSGPSYEQYF	17	TRBD2	TRBV19	TRBJ2-7	NA
TGCGCCAGCAGCCAAGATATGGCAGCTGTACAGGGAAAAACCAATGAGCAGTTCTTC	CASSQDMAAVQGKTNEQFF	19	NA	TRBV4-1	TRBJ2-1	few
TGTGCCAGCAGTGGTCTACAGGGGATGGAGACCCAGTACTTC	CASSGLQGMETQYF	14	TRBD1	TRBV2	TRBJ2-5	NA
TGTGCCAGCAGTTACTCGCGGCTAGCAGACGAGAACAATGAGCAGTTCTTC	CASSYSRLADENNEQFF	17	NA	TRBV6-2/TRBV6-3	TRBJ2-1	NA
TGTGCCAGCAGCGTCGGACAGGAAGCTTTCTTT	CASSVGQEAFF	11	NA	TRBV5-4	TRBJ1-1	few
TGTGCCAGCAGTTACTCGACAGGGGTAGTCAACGAGCAGTACTTC	CASSYSTGVVNEQYF	15	TRBD1	TRBV6-2/TRBV6-3	TRBJ2-7	NA